Listed below are T cell receptor beta chains from one sample, sequenced in a study of ipilimumab plus nivolumab after autologous stem cell transplantation. Here immunoSEQ multiplex PCR was the method, and the copy in TCRdb shows in-frame clones only, minus some. The table lists 84,000 or so clones, over 80% of them singletons. Sequenced here: PBMCs, sampled in a trial of ipilimumab plus nivolumab as post-transplant consolidation. Receptors were obtained from a male donor with diffuse large B-cell lymphoma. The CDR3 runs from the conserved cysteine through the conserved F or W. Each record gives: D gene, V gene, J gene, clone size, CDR3 protein, CDR3 DNA. A D gene is named only where the DNA matches it firmly. Rows may omit the clone size; those that give it use once, few, many or a size class.

NA	TRBV18	TRBJ1-1	NA	CASSPPLDKRNTEAFF	TGTGCCAGCTCACCACCGTTGGACAAGAGGAACACTGAAGCTTTCTTT
TRBD1	TRBV25-1	TRBJ1-1	NA	CASSDWTGGLVTEAFF	TGTGCCAGCAGTGACTGGACAGGGGGCCTCGTCACTGAAGCTTTCTTT
NA	TRBV5-6	TRBJ1-1	NA	CASSPGLNTEAFF	TGTGCCAGCAGCCCAGGATTAAACACTGAAGCTTTCTTT
NA	TRBV30	TRBJ1-2	NA	CAWSTRGTFHYGYTF	TGTGCCTGGAGTACCCGCGGGACTTTTCACTATGGCTACACCTTC
NA	TRBV7-9	TRBJ2-7	NA	CASSLGATTYEQYF	TGTGCCAGCAGCTTAGGGGCCACTACCTACGAGCAGTACTTC
NA	TRBV7-2	TRBJ1-3	NA	CASAIIGGSGNTIYF	TGTGCCAGCGCGATTATCGGGGGCTCTGGAAACACCATATATTTT
NA	TRBV7-3	TRBJ2-3	NA	CASSLMGDTQYF	TGTGCCAGCAGCTTAATGGGAGATACGCAGTATTTT
NA	TRBV5-3	TRBJ2-7	NA	CASRDFEQYF	TGTGCCAGCAGAGACTTCGAGCAGTACTTC
NA	TRBV18	TRBJ1-2	NA	CASSLDRFYGYTF	TGTGCCAGCTCACTAGACAGATTCTATGGCTACACCTTC
NA	TRBV7-8	TRBJ1-2	once	CASSPQTTIGYTF	TGTGCCAGCAGCCCACAAACGACTATTGGCTACACCTTC
NA	TRBV10-3	TRBJ1-6	NA	CAISDGSLGTGNSPLHF	TGTGCCATCAGTGATGGTTCTCTGGGGACGGGCAATTCACCCCTCCACTTT
NA	TRBV2	TRBJ2-7	NA	CASSLEISSYEQYF	TGTGCCAGCAGTCTAGAGATTAGCTCCTACGAGCAGTACTTC